This TCR beta chain was observed in a study of blood T cell repertoires in COVID-19. Across the study: Sites across the United States, Italy and Spain contributed samples from acute and convalescent COVID-19. PBMCs, B-cell-depleted T cells, or T cells were the source of the cDNA or gDNA that made up the material.

Per the authors' pipeline: Researchers report that nucleated cell counts were estimated from reference gene primer amplification. The method was immunoSEQ multiplex PCR; TCRdb's version includes in-frame clones alone and lacks a portion of them. The DNA gave D and trimming, while V, J and clone size come from that table. The data contain 150,000 or so clones, around 83% of them singletons. This CDR3 is 15 amino acids long. CDR1 is LNHDA, CDR2 SQIVND, per germline (reference sequence). J gave up 4 bases and V 4 bases, and 9 bases lay outside the gene matches. The TCR sequence derives from a woman between 50 and 59 years old in a cohort sampled during active or convalescent COVID-19. Sequenced material: peripheral blood. V and J are TRBV19 and TRBJ1-2, with 7 positions matching TRBD1. CDR3: CASSSQGDWSYGYTF. The CDR3 region has the DNA TGTGCCAGTAGTAGTCAGGGGGACTGGAGCTATGGCTACACCTTC.